These T cell receptor beta chains were read from a single sample in a study of identical twins. TCRdb independently ran MiXCR on the 5' RACE reads; one entry per CDR3 protein. The profile shows 220,000 or so distinct CDR3 sequences, 7% of them singletons. These sequences were also reported in another study, on yellow fever vaccine responses in identical twins.

Sequencing was done on a sample of memory (CD45RO+) T cells sorted from blood. These receptors all stem from a woman between 18 and 29 years old in good health. CDR3s include the opening cysteine and the closing phenylalanine or tryptophan. Each record gives: V gene, J gene, CDR3 protein.

V: TRBV20-1; J: TRBJ2-2; CDR3: CSARDRDRQGASAGELFF
V: TRBV6-4; J: TRBJ2-3; CDR3: CASSDSLRANRHTDTQYF
V: TRBV6-2/TRBV6-3; J: TRBJ2-1; CDR3: CASRSSDSQGRINEQFF
V: TRBV7-2; J: TRBJ2-1; CDR3: CASSLSTGTNEQFF
V: TRBV7-3; J: TRBJ2-5; CDR3: CASSPGQGQTQYF
V: TRBV19; J: TRBJ2-6; CDR3: CASRRRPAWANVLTF
V: TRBV4-1; J: TRBJ1-2; CDR3: CASSQDVTGGYYGYTF
V: TRBV5-1; J: TRBJ2-1; CDR3: CASSLLASGGGEQFF
V: TRBV29-1; J: TRBJ1-1; CDR3: CSVWGLGTEAFF
V: TRBV7-8; J: TRBJ2-1; CDR3: CASSYYGPGYNEQFF
V: TRBV6-2/TRBV6-3; J: TRBJ2-1; CDR3: CASIPSPGRRNEQFF
V: TRBV20-1; J: TRBJ1-2; CDR3: CSASAGGYGYTF
V: TRBV5-8; J: TRBJ1-1; CDR3: CASSLGGTAEAFF
V: TRBV20-1; J: TRBJ1-2; CDR3: CSARVVVYGYTF
V: TRBV23-1; J: TRBJ1-3; CDR3: CASSPYRGNTIYF
V: TRBV12-3/TRBV12-4; J: TRBJ1-6; CDR3: CASSFLTETYNSPLHF
V: TRBV28; J: TRBJ2-3; CDR3: CASRAGASTDTQYF
V: TRBV6-1; J: TRBJ1-1; CDR3: CASSELQVFSPEAFF